This TCR beta chain was sequenced in a study of response to subunit inactivated influenza vaccine (dated by TCRdb to the late 2010s). Looking at the study overall: Deep quantitative profiling of the T cell receptor repertoire was used in the study to follow responses to a trivalent subunit inactivated influenza vaccine.

Overall study outcomes, separate from this receptor: The authors suggested that each seasonal influenza vaccination may recruit only a limited number of new T cells.

To note about this clonotype: Its antigen is currently not known. No per-base quality is available; no much larger clone lies one base away.

The CDR3 runs 18 residues from the cysteine to the phenylalanine. This entry keeps only the CDR3 DNA: 54 bases, framed from base 1. Ends trimmed: V by 4 bases, J by 0 bases; bases unmatched to a gene: 14. Via the germline V gene (reference sequence), CDR1 is DFQATT and CDR2 SNEGSKA. The method was RT-PCR. For sequencing, an Illumina HiSeq 2500 was employed. The raw public data were reprocessed by TCRdb itself: fastp quality trimming at Q25, MiXCR clonotype calling, in-frame beta chains only. For every CDR3 protein sequence, its rows merge into one entry that carries the most common genes and DNA. The sample records 180,000 or so distinct CDR3 sequences, about 12% of which are singletons. The ten largest clones represent around 32% of the sample. This sample was shared with a second study, whose subject was T cells expressing NK-cell markers. Drawing on the second study: TCR beta cDNA libraries were prepared using 5'RACE template switching, which introduced a universal primer site and unique molecular identifiers. Seven to nine donors provided sorted CD3+CD56+NKG2C+, CD3+CD56+NKG2C- and CD3+CD56-NKG2C+ T-cell subsets, whose TCR beta-chain repertoires were profiled. Among the eight sequenced donors, seven were HCMV-seropositive and one was HCMV-seronegative. To restrict sorting to alphabetaTCR-expressing T cells, an anti-gammadeltaTCR antibody was added in several experiments. For several donors, the dominant CD3+CD56+NKG2C+ clonotypes were among the top 10 CD8+ clonotypes and accounted for about 1.0-7.0% of CD8+ T cells. Those dominant clonotypes were again the most abundant among CD3+CD56-NKG2C+ cells in a few donors, at roughly 25-65%. Whether the expanded NKG2C-expressing T cell clones were specific for HCMV antigens remained unclear. All eight donors whose samples were sequenced were randomly selected healthy volunteers, three of them men and five women. HCMV serostatus was determined by detecting HCMV-specific IgG in serum with a commercial ELISA kit. Peripheral blood mononuclear cells were isolated from blood by Ficoll density gradient centrifugation. Using Miltenyi isolation kits, CD4+ and CD8+ T cells were isolated from PBMC through magnetic immunoseparation. Priming for cDNA synthesis came from the TCR beta constant segment, and two successive PCR amplification steps followed. Illumina HiSeq 2000/2500, MiSeq or NextSeq was used to sequence libraries as 2 x 150 bp reads. MIGEC was used to demultiplex reads and group the reads by UMI, and MiTCR was used to assemble and quantify clonotypes. To exclude erroneous sequences, only TCR cDNA sequences supported by at least two reads were retained. The tcR package was used for downstream repertoire analysis, and clonotypes were matched between fractions using CDR3 nucleotide sequence together with V segment. Antigen specificity was annotated against VDJdb with VDJmatch, allowing one amino acid substitution in CDR3.

The sequencing here drew on CD8+ T cells sorted from PBMCs, taken about 11 days after vaccination. This clonotype was sampled from a man between 50 and 59 years old who received an inactivated influenza vaccine. Donor details come from another sample of the same person, matched by shared clones. The rearranged segments are TRBV20-1 and TRBJ1-4, with 7 bases in between that match TRBD1. The CDR3 loop reads CSATQYFRQGPTNEKLFF. The DNA reads as follows: TGCAGTGCTACCCAATATTTCCGACAGGGACCAACTAATGAAAAACTGTTTTTT.